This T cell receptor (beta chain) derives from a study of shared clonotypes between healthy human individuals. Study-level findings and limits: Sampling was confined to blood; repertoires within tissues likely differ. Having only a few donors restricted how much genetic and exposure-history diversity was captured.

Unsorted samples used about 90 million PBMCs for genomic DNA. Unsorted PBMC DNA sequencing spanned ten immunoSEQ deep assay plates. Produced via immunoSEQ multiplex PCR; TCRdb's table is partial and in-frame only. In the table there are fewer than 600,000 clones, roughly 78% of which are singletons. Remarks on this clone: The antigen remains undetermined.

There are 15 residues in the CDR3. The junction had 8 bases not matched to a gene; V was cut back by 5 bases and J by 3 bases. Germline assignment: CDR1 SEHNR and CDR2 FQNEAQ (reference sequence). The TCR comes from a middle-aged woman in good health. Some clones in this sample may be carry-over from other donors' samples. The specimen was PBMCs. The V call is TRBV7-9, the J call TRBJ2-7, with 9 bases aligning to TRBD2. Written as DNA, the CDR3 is TGTGCCAGCAGCCAAACAGCGGGAGGATACTACGAGCAGTACTTC. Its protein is CASSQTAGGYYEQYF.